Each of the 32 T cell receptor beta chains below was sequenced from the same sample in a study of CD8 T cells in ankylosing spondylitis. These receptors' targets are unknown. In TCRdb, the 5' RACE reads were re-called with MiXCR into one record per CDR3 protein. The profile shows fewer than 650,000 distinct CDR3 sequences, about 13% of them singletons. General study points: Among TCR beta sequences, a motif of roughly 8 highly homologous variants appeared characteristic of ankylosing spondylitis blood.

Sequencing input: blood, either unsorted or a sorted T cell fraction (not recorded which). Receptor source: a male donor with ankylosing spondylitis.

The sample holds many counts of this clonotype. The chain is built from TRBV25-1 and TRBJ2-7; TRBD1 or TRBD2 may be the D gene (6 bases each). CDR1 is MGHDK and CDR2 is SYGVNS in the germline V gene. V was cut by 1 base and J by 2 bases, with 15 bases left in between. This CDR3 has 16 amino acids. CDR3 sequence (DNA): TGTGCCAGCAGTGAATCGGGGGCTGCACCTCCCTACGAGCAGTACTTC. Amino acid sequence: CASSESGAAPPYEQYF.

J is TRBJ2-7 and V is TRBV7-9; 8 bases align to TRBD1. CDR1 and CDR2 (germline): SEHNR, FQNEAQ (reference sequence). This CDR3 contains 14 residues. V shed 3 bases, J shed 5 bases, and the junction held 6 bases outside the gene matches. CDR3 sequence (DNA): TGTGCCAGCAGCTTTACCCTGACAGGGGACGAGCAGTACTTC. Residues: CASSFTLTGDEQYF. The variable domain in full, completed from reference TRBV7-9 and TRBJ2-7, reads DTGVSQNPRHKITKRGQNVTFRCDPISEHNRLYWYRQTLGQGPEFLTYFQNEAQLEKSRLLSDRFSAERPKGSFSTLEIQRTEQGDSAMYLCASSFTLTGDEQYFGPGTRLTVT.

This clonotype was counted only a few times. The chain uses TRBV5-1 and TRBJ2-3; weak D call: TRBD2 (6 bases). CDR3 length: 16 residues. Trimming cost V 0 bases and J 10 bases, with 21 bases left between them. Per the germline V gene, CDR1 is SGHRS and CDR2 is YFSETQ. Here the CDR3 DNA reads TGCGCCAGCAGCTTGGTTGGCGGAACATCGGGGGAATCGCAGTATTTT. Translating it yields CASSLVGGTSGESQYF.

CDR3 nucleotide sequence: TGCAGTGCTAGAGATCTCGAGCGGGCCACCGGGGAGCTGTTTTTT. It codes for CSARDLERATGELFF. The chain employs TRBV20-1 and TRBJ2-2; D might be TRBD2 (6 bases). The germline CDR1 and CDR2 sequences are DFQATT and SNEGSKA (reference sequence). The CDR3 has 15 residues. Trimming shortened V by 0 bases and J by 4 bases, and 12 bases separated the two germline ends.

The chain carries TRBV13 and TRBJ2-7, with 7 bases identical to TRBD1. The CDR3 loop spans 13 amino acids. Germline-derived CDR1 and CDR2 are PRHDT and FYEKMQ (reference sequence). Losses at the gene ends were 5 bases for V and 3 bases for J; bases not matched to a gene: 4. The CDR3 loop reads CASSPGGGYEQYF. The CDR3 DNA reads TGTGCCAGCAGCCCAGGGGGTGGCTACGAGCAGTACTTC.

Only a few counts were recorded for this clonotype. The chain employs TRBV30 and TRBJ1-6, with D perhaps TRBD1 (5 bases). Germline values: CDR1 GTSNPN, CDR2 SVGIG (reference sequence). Deletions cut 1 base from V and 0 bases from J, with 10 bases between. The CDR3 totals 16 residues. The CDR3 region is CAWSAGRNSYNSPLHF. DNA of the CDR3: TGTGCCTGGAGTGCAGGGAGGAACTCCTATAATTCACCCCTCCACTTT.

This chain connects TRBV11-2 to TRBJ2-1, with D uncertain. The CDR3 is 11 residues long. Trimming left V 11 bases short and J 4 bases short, with 9 bases between. Germline V CDR1 and CDR2: SGHAT, FQNNGV. This CDR3 reads CAAELYNEQFF. The CDR3, as DNA: TGTGCCGCTGAACTGTACAATGAGCAGTTCTTC.

The J gene is TRBJ2-1, the V gene TRBV5-1; 7 nucleotides line up with TRBD2. This CDR3 contains 15 residues. V was pared by 0 bases and J by 6 bases, with 6 bases of the junction left unmatched. Germline CDR1 SGHRS, CDR2 YFSETQ. The DNA for the CDR3 is TGCGCCAGCAGCTTGGAGGTGGGCGGGAGCAATGAGCAGTTCTTC. This gives the protein CASSLEVGGSNEQFF.

The table lists this clonotype with many counts. The chain is built from TRBV20-1 and TRBJ2-7, with 7 bases matching TRBD2. The ends lost 6 bases at V and 0 bases at J; junction bases unmatched: 2. Germline CDR1 is DFQATT and CDR2 is SNEGSKA (reference sequence). The CDR3 consists of 12 residues. The CDR3 protein is CSARTSSYEQYV. The CDR3, as DNA: TGCAGTGCGCGGACTAGCTCCTACGAGCAGTACGTC.

This clonotype showed up many times. This chain links TRBV12-3 or TRBV12-4 with TRBJ1-1; TRBD1 is a possible D gene (5 bases). Trimming removed 2 bases at V and 0 bases at J, with 10 bases between. The CDR3 is 15 residues long. CDR3 DNA sequence: TGTGCCAGCAGTTTAATCGACAGTCTGAACACTGAAGCTTTCTTT. Protein product: CASSLIDSLNTEAFF.

This clonotype has ten or more counts. V and J are TRBV7-7 and TRBJ2-5; TRBD1 agrees at 7 bases. The junction had 7 bases not matched to a gene; V was cut back by 5 bases and J by 1 base. The CDR3 runs 15 residues. Germline CDR1 SSHAT, CDR2 FNYEAQ (reference sequence). In DNA form, the CDR3 reads TGTGCCAGCAGCCTATTACAGGGGTCCCAAGAGACCCAGTACTTC. It encodes CASSLLQGSQETQYF.

Many counts were recorded for this clonotype. The V gene is TRBV5-1, the J gene TRBJ2-5, with 11 bases aligning to TRBD2. The V segment lost 4 bases and the J segment 4 bases; nucleotides outside the gene matches: 6. The CDR3 covers 15 residues. The V gene's germline CDR1 is SGHRS and CDR2 YFSETQ. CDR3 residues: CASSPGGTSGETQYF. Here the CDR3 DNA reads TGCGCCAGCAGCCCGGGAGGGACTAGCGGAGAGACCCAGTACTTC. The full variable domain, in which reference TRBV5-1 and TRBJ2-5 provide the parts outside the CDR3, is KAGVTQTPRYLIKTRGQQVTLSCSPISGHRSVSWYQQTPGQGLQFLFEYFSETQRNKGNFPGRFSGRQFSNSRSEMNVSTLELGDSALYLCASSPGGTSGETQYFGPGTRLLVL.

This clonotype came up a few times. The chain joins TRBV5-1 to TRBJ2-3, with D unclear. V was shortened by 5 bases and J by 1 base, with 14 bases between the two germline ends. CDR1 is SGHRS and CDR2 is YFSETQ in the germline V gene. The CDR3 runs 15 residues. Here the CDR3 DNA reads TGCGCCAGCAGTTTTAACCCACTCGGCACAGATACGCAGTATTTT. Translation gives CASSFNPLGTDTQYF.

The sample holds a few counts of this clonotype. V is TRBV5-1 and J is TRBJ2-1, with 9 nucleotides matching TRBD2. There are 15 residues in the CDR3. Germline CDR1 is SGHRS and CDR2 is YFSETQ. The V and J ends lost 6 bases and 7 bases, in that order; junction bases with no gene match: 11. The CDR3 nucleotides read TGCGCCAGCAAACCCGCGGGAGGGCCTTCAAATGAGCAGTTCTTC. Its protein is CASKPAGGPSNEQFF.

This chain links TRBV24-1 with TRBJ2-2; 7 nucleotides agree with TRBD2. Germline V CDR1 and CDR2: KGHDR, SFDVKD. With V trimmed by 9 bases and J by 4 bases, 10 bases remained unmatched. The CDR3 consists of 15 residues. In nucleotides, the CDR3 is TGTGCCACCGGTGGTCGGCGGGGGTTCACCGGGGAGCTGTTTTTT. It codes for CATGGRRGFTGELFF.

The table lists this clonotype with a few counts. V gene TRBV6-1 combines with J gene TRBJ2-1; a possible D gene is TRBD2 (5 bases). V was pared by 6 bases and J by 7 bases, with 16 bases between. The CDR3 has 14 residues. Germline lookup yields CDR1 MNHNS and CDR2 SASEGT. CDR3 residues: CASSRDPTANEQFF. CDR3 coding DNA: TGTGCCAGCAGCCGGGATCCCACCGCTAATGAGCAGTTCTTC.

This clonotype appeared a few times. The chain has TRBV7-8 and TRBJ1-4; 8 positions match TRBD1. The CDR3 contains 16 residues. Germline V gene lookup returns CDR1 SGHVS and CDR2 FQNEAQ. After removal of 5 bases from V and 0 bases from J, the junction contained 5 bases not matched to a gene. This chain's CDR3 is CASSATGGATNEKLFF. The CDR3 DNA reads as TGTGCCAGCAGCGCTACAGGGGGAGCAACTAATGAAAAACTGTTTTTT.

This clonotype was counted a few times. CDR3 sequence: CASSPIGASEGQETQYF. The CDR3 region has the DNA TGTGCCAGCAGCCCTATTGGGGCTAGCGAGGGCCAAGAGACCCAGTACTTC. The chain recombines TRBV4-2 with TRBJ2-5; D may be TRBD2 (6 bases). The CDR3 loop spans 17 amino acids. Trimming shortened V by 4 bases and J by 1 base, and 19 bases separated the two germline ends. The germline V gene encodes CDR1 LGHNA and CDR2 YNFKEQ.

This clonotype was counted ten times or more. The chain combines TRBV11-2 with TRBJ2-5, with D hard to call. The germline V gene has CDR1 SGHAT and CDR2 FQNNGV. The CDR3 is 14 residues long. Trimming removed 1 base from V and 6 bases from J, with 12 bases in between. The CDR3 loop is CASSLVAEQQTQYF. In nucleotides, the CDR3 is TGTGCCAGCAGCTTAGTGGCAGAGCAGCAGACCCAGTACTTC.

This clonotype occurred a few times. The chain's CDR3 is CASSLAGPADTQYF. The DNA for the CDR3 is TGTGCCAGCAGTTTAGCAGGGCCTGCAGATACGCAGTATTTT. This chain joins TRBV12-3 or TRBV12-4 and TRBJ2-3; D is unresolved. This CDR3 has 14 residues. Trimming pared 0 bases from V and 4 bases from J, leaving 8 bases between.

The rearrangement uses TRBV5-4 and TRBJ1-6, with TRBD1 identical over 7 bases. This CDR3 contains 15 residues. CDR1 and CDR2 from the germline V gene are SGHNT and YYREEE (reference sequence). V dropped 0 bases and J dropped 7; count of bases not matched to a gene: 4. In DNA, the CDR3 is TGTGCCAGCAGCTTGGTGCAGGGGGGGAATTCACCCCTCCACTTT. Translation gives CASSLVQGGNSPLHF.

This clonotype appeared a few times. CDR3 coding DNA: TGTGCCATCAGTGAGCGCGGACTCCTGAACACTGAAGCTTTCTTT. Translated, it gives CAISERGLLNTEAFF. V is TRBV10-3 and J is TRBJ1-1; D is unclear. The CDR3 is made up of 15 amino acids. The germline V and J ends were trimmed by 2 bases and 0 bases, with 10 bases remaining between them. The germline V gene has CDR1 ENHRY and CDR2 SYGVKD.

The table lists this clonotype with a few counts. The chain couples TRBV24-1 to TRBJ2-3; D uncertain. With 4 bases removed from V and 0 bases from J, the gap between germline ends came to 10 bases. The CDR3 is 15 amino acids. From germline, CDR1 is KGHDR and CDR2 SFDVKD. The CDR3 nucleotides read TGTGCCACCAGTGACTCTACAGAGAGCACAGATACGCAGTATTTT. It translates to CATSDSTESTDTQYF.

A single count supports this clonotype. The V gene is TRBV29-1, the J gene TRBJ2-5, with D hard to call. Per germline, CDR1 SQVTM and CDR2 ANQGSEA. CDR3 size: 12 residues. V lost 7 bases and J 1 base, leaving 10 bases between the germline ends. The CDR3 spells CSADGGQETQYF. The CDR3, as DNA: TGCAGCGCCGACGGCGGCCAAGAGACCCAGTACTTC.

This clonotype has just one count. This sequence joins TRBV19 and TRBJ1-1; 8 positions agree with TRBD1. Germline CDR1 and CDR2: LNHDA and SQIVND (reference sequence). The CDR3 totals 15 residues. With V trimmed by 3 bases and J by 5 bases, 8 bases remained unmatched. The CDR3 DNA is TGTGCCAGTAGTATTCAGGACAGGGCGAGAACTGAAGCTTTCTTT. Translating it yields CASSIQDRARTEAFF.

This clonotype was seen at least ten times. V usage is TRBV29-1 and J usage is TRBJ2-1; tentatively, D is TRBD1 (7 bases). Germline CDR1 SQVTM, CDR2 ANQGSEA. Trimming shortened V by 7 bases and J by 2 bases, and 18 bases separated the two germline ends. The CDR3 runs to 15 residues. This CDR3 reads CSAAYRGGAYNEQFF. DNA of the CDR3: TGCAGCGCCGCTTACAGGGGAGGCGCCTACAATGAGCAGTTCTTC.

The rearrangement links TRBV3-1 to TRBJ2-3; maybe TRBD2 (7 bases). Trimming stripped 5 bases from V and 13 bases from J, with 16 bases between. This CDR3 comprises 12 residues. In germline, CDR1 is LGHDT, CDR2 YNNKEL (reference sequence). This CDR3 is CASSDSEGGKYF. The DNA for the CDR3 is TGTGCCAGCAGCGATAGTGAGGGGGGGAAGTATTTT.

This clonotype has ten or more counts. The chain carries TRBV24-1 and TRBJ2-5; 7 bases agree with TRBD2. This CDR3 region has 15 residues. Germline CDR1 KGHDR, CDR2 SFDVKD. V was pared by 6 bases and J by 1 base, with 7 bases of the junction left unmatched. The CDR3 DNA is TGTGCCACCAGTATCACAGCGGGGCTCCAAGAGACCCAGTACTTC. Its protein product is CATSITAGLQETQYF.

V usage is TRBV20-1 and J usage is TRBJ1-4; perhaps TRBD1 as D (5 bases). V shed 3 bases and J shed 5 bases, with 10 bases lying between them. The CDR3 is 13 amino acids. Looked up from germline, CDR1 is DFQATT and CDR2 is SNEGSKA (reference sequence). The CDR3 loop reads CSARAGTNEKLFF. The CDR3 DNA follows: TGCAGTGCTAGGGCAGGGACCAATGAAAAACTGTTTTTT.

This clonotype showed up just a few times. The V and J genes are TRBV6-1 and TRBJ1-1; D is perhaps TRBD1 (5 bases). V lost 1 base and J lost 3, with 12 bases in between. Germline assignment: CDR1 MNHNS and CDR2 SASEGT. The CDR3 totals 15 residues. For the CDR3, the DNA is TGTGCCAGCAGTGAAGTTTGGGGGGGGGACACTGAAGCTTTCTTT. It is translated as CASSEVWGGDTEAFF.

This clonotype was seen a handful of times. The CDR3 coding sequence is TGCAGTGCTACGCCGGGGCCTGACACTGAAGCTTTCTTT. Protein sequence: CSATPGPDTEAFF. This chain connects TRBV20-1 to TRBJ1-1, with TRBD1 as a possible D gene (5 bases). V lost 4 bases and J lost 3, with 12 bases in between. The CDR3 runs to 13 residues. Germline CDR1 and CDR2: DFQATT and SNEGSKA (reference sequence).

The sample holds many counts of this clonotype. This sequence joins TRBV5-1 and TRBJ1-2; 7 bases align to TRBD1. Germline CDR1 and CDR2: SGHRS and YFSETQ. V was clipped by 1 base and J by 4 bases; unmatched bases: 7. CDR3 length equals 15 residues. In DNA form, the CDR3 reads TGCGCCAGCAGCTTGACAGGGGAGCAGGGCTATGGCTACACCTTC. Translation: CASSLTGEQGYGYTF.